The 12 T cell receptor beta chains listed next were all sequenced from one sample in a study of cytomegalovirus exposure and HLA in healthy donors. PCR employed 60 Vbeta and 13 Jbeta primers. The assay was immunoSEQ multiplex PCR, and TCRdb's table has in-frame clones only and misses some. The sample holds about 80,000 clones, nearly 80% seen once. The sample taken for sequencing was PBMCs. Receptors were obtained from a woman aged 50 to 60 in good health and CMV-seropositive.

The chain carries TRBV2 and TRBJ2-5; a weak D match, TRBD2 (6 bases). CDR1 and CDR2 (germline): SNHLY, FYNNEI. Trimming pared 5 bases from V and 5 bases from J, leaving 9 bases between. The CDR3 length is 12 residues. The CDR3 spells CASSLSGETQYF. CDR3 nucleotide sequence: TGTGCCAGCAGTCTGAGCGGGGAGACCCAGTACTTC.

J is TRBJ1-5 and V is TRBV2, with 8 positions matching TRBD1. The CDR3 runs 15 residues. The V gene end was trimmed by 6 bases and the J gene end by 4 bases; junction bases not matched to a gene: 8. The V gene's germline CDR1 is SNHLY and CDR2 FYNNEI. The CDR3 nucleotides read TGTGCCAGCAGACGCGACAGGGGAGAGAATCAGCCCCAGCATTTT. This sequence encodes CASRRDRGENQPQHF.

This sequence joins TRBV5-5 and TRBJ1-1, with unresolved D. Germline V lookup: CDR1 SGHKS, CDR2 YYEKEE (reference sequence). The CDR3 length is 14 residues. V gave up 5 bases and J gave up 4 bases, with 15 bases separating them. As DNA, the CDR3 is TGTGCCAGCAGTTGGGCCTCTGAAGGCACTGAAGCTTTCTTT. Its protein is CASSWASEGTEAFF.

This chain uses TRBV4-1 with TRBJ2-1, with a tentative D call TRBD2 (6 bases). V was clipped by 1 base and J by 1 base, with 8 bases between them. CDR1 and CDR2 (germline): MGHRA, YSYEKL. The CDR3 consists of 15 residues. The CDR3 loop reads CASSQGGVSYNEQFF. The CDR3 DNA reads TGCGCCAGCAGCCAAGGGGGGGTTTCCTACAATGAGCAGTTCTTC.

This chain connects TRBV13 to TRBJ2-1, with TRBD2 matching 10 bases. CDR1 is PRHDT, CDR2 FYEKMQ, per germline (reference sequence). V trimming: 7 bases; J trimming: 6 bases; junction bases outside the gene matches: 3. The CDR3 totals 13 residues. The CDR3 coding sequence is TGTGCCAGCACTAGCGGGAGCGGCAATGAGCAGTTCTTC. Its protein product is CASTSGSGNEQFF.

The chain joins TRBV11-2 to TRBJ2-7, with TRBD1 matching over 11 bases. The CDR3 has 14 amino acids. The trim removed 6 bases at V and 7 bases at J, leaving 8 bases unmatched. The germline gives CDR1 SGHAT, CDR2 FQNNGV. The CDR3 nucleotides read TGTGCCAGCAGTTCTAGGACAGGGGGCCGGGAGCAGTACTTC. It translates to CASSSRTGGREQYF.

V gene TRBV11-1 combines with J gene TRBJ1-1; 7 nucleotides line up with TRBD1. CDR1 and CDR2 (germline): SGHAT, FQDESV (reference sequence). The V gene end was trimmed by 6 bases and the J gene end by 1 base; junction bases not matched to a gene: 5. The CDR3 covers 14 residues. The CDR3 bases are TGTGCCAGCAGTCTGGGACAGCAGAACACTGAAGCTTTCTTT. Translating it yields CASSLGQQNTEAFF.

As DNA, the CDR3 is TGTGCCAGCAGCCAAGATGGGCGGGGGGGAGATACGCAGTATTTT. Residues: CASSQDGRGGDTQYF. The gene calls are TRBV4-2 and TRBJ2-3; 9 nucleotides align to TRBD2. The junction had 3 bases not matched to a gene; V was cut back by 0 bases and J by 5 bases. CDR3 length equals 15 residues. Germline V lookup: CDR1 LGHNA, CDR2 YNFKEQ.

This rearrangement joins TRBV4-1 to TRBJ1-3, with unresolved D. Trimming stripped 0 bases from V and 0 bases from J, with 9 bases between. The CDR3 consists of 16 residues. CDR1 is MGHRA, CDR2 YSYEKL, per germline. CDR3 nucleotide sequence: TGCGCCAGCAGCCAAGAGGAGCTGTTCTCTGGAAACACCATATATTTT. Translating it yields CASSQEELFSGNTIYF.

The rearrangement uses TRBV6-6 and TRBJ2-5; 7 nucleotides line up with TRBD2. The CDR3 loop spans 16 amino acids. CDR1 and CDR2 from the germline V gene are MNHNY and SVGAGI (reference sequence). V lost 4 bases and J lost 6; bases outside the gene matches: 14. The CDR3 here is CASSSRLAASGKTQYF. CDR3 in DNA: TGTGCCAGCAGTTCCCGGCTAGCGGCCTCAGGAAAGACCCAGTACTTC.

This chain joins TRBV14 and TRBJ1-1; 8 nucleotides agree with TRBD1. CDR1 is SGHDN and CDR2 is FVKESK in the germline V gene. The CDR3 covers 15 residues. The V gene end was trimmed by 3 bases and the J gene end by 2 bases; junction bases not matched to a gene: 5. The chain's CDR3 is CASSHRQGANTEAFF. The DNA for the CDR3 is TGTGCCAGCAGCCATAGGCAGGGGGCAAACACTGAAGCTTTCTTT.

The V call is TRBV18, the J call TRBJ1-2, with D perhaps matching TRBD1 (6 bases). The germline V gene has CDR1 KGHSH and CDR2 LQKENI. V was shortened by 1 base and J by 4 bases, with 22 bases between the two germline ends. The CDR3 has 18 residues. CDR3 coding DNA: TGTGCCAGCTCACCACAAGCCGCGGGGGGCCGAGACCTCTATGGCTACACCTTC. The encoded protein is CASSPQAAGGRDLYGYTF.